The 27 T cell receptor beta chains below were found in one sample sequenced in a study of blood T cell repertoires in COVID-19. Libraries were prepared by immunoSEQ multiplex PCR; TCRdb keeps only in-frame clonotypes and omits some of them. The table shows 200,000 to 250,000 clones, with approximately 85% occurring only once. Sequencing was carried out using peripheral blood. These receptors came from an elderly woman with COVID-19, enrolled during active disease.

The chain combines TRBV30 with TRBJ1-4; D perhaps matches TRBD1 (6 bases). Trimming removed 2 bases at V and 8 bases at J, with 12 bases between. CDR1 and CDR2 from the germline V gene are GTSNPN and SVGIG (reference sequence). The CDR3 is 13 amino acids. DNA of the CDR3: TGTGCCTGGAGTCCAGGGGTGCAGGAAAAACTGTTTTTT. This gives the protein CAWSPGVQEKLFF. Variable domain in full (rest from reference TRBV30 and TRBJ1-4): SQTIHQWPATLVQPVGSPLSLECTVEGTSNPNLYWYRQAAGRGLQLLFYSVGIGQISSEVPQNLSASRPQDRQFILSSKKLLLSDSGFYLCAWSPGVQEKLFFGSGTQLSVL.

This clone showed up just a few times. The CDR3 spells CAWDRGENTGELFF. DNA for the CDR3: TGTGCCTGGGACAGGGGAGAGAACACCGGGGAGCTGTTTTTT. The V gene is TRBV30, the J gene TRBJ2-2; 8 bases map to TRBD1. The CDR3 runs 14 residues. J was trimmed by 1 base and V by 5 bases; bases with no gene match: 3. Per the germline V gene, CDR1 is GTSNPN and CDR2 is SVGIG (reference sequence). The full variable domain, its missing parts supplied by reference TRBV30 and TRBJ2-2, is SQTIHQWPATLVQPVGSPLSLECTVEGTSNPNLYWYRQAAGRGLQLLFYSVGIGQISSEVPQNLSASRPQDRQFILSSKKLLLSDSGFYLCAWDRGENTGELFFGEGSRLTVL.

The CDR3: CASSYSRYGYEQYF. CDR3 nucleotide sequence: TGTGCCAGCAGTTACTCTCGGTACGGGTACGAGCAGTACTTC. This sequence joins TRBV6-2 or TRBV6-3 and TRBJ2-7; D is undetermined. Germline CDR1 and CDR2: MNHEY and SVGEGT. The germline V and J ends were trimmed by 0 bases and 4 bases, with 10 bases remaining between them. This CDR3 is 14 amino acids long.

This rearrangement joins TRBV5-4 to TRBJ2-5; D gene unclear. CDR1 and CDR2 (germline): SGHNT, YYREEE (reference sequence). CDR3 length: 13 amino acids. Trimming cost V 2 bases and J 7 bases, with 12 bases left between them. In DNA, the CDR3 is TGTGCCAGCAGCTTACGATCTTCGGGGACCCAGTACTTC. It specifies CASSLRSSGTQYF.

The genes are TRBV14 and TRBJ1-5; 8 bases fit TRBD1. Losses at the gene ends were 3 bases for V and 4 bases for J; bases not matched to a gene: 5. Germline lookup yields CDR1 SGHDN and CDR2 FVKESK. The CDR3 is 15 amino acids. The DNA of the CDR3 is TGTGCCAGCAGCCAGGAGCAGGGGGCAAATCAGCCCCAGCATTTT. As protein: CASSQEQGANQPQHF. Combining the CDR3 with reference TRBV14 and TRBJ1-5 gives the whole variable domain EAGVTQFPSHSVIEKGQTVTLRCDPISGHDNLYWYRRVMGKEIKFLLHFVKESKQDESGMPNNRFLAERTGGTYSTLKVQPAELEDSGVYFCASSQEQGANQPQHFGDGTRLSIL.

This sequence joins TRBV19 and TRBJ2-2, with D unclear. The germline CDR1 and CDR2 sequences are LNHDA and SQIVND (reference sequence). This CDR3 is built from 15 residues. Trimming cost V 5 bases and J 1 base, with 11 bases left between them. The CDR3 DNA reads TGTGCCAGTAGTCAAGGTAGCCGGAACACCGGGGAGCTGTTTTTT. Amino acids: CASSQGSRNTGELFF.

The genes are TRBV28 and TRBJ2-2; 15 bases align to TRBD2. This CDR3 is built from 19 residues. The V and J ends lost 5 bases and 7 bases, in that order; junction bases with no gene match: 14. Germline CDR1 MDHEN, CDR2 SYDVKM. CDR3 protein: CASSPGLAGGRSFDGELFF. The CDR3 DNA sequence: TGTGCCAGCAGTCCGGGACTAGCGGGAGGTCGGTCTTTCGACGGGGAGCTGTTTTTT.

This clone has more than one count but fewer than ten. In DNA, the CDR3 is TGTGCCAGCAGTCCTCAGGGGAGGGCTAACTATGGCTACACCTTC. This sequence encodes CASSPQGRANYGYTF. The chain couples TRBV6-5 to TRBJ1-2, with a weak D call TRBD1 (6 bases). The ends were cut back, 5 bases at V and 0 bases at J, with 13 bases in the middle. The CDR3 contains 15 residues. CDR1 and CDR2 (germline): MNHEY, SVGAGI.

The chain recombines TRBV7-2 with TRBJ2-7; TRBD2 agrees at 10 bases. Germline trimming cut 5 bases from V and 7 bases from J; bases unmatched to any gene: 8. Germline V gives CDR1 SGHTA, CDR2 FQGNSA. There are 14 residues in the CDR3. In nucleotides, the CDR3 is TGTGCCAGCAGCCCAGCTAGCGGGGGAAGGGAGCAGTACTTC. This sequence encodes CASSPASGGREQYF.

The chain joins TRBV15 to TRBJ1-5; D not certain. There are 12 residues in the CDR3. V was trimmed by 5 bases and J by 4 bases, leaving 6 bases between them. Germline V gene lookup returns CDR1 LNHNV and CDR2 YYDKDF (reference sequence). The CDR3 is CATSLPNQPQHF. CDR3 bases: TGTGCCACCAGCCTCCCGAATCAGCCCCAGCATTTT.

The chain has TRBV3-1 (or the pseudogene TRBV3-2) and TRBJ2-1, with D maybe TRBD1 (5 bases). CDR3 length equals 15 residues. The germline V and J ends were trimmed by 1 base and 8 bases, with 15 bases remaining between them. Per the germline V gene, CDR1 is LGHDT and CDR2 is YNNKEL (reference sequence). As DNA, the CDR3 is TGTGCCAGCAGCCAAGGTAGGCAGGGCGGCGATGAGCAGTTCTTC. Protein: CASSQGRQGGDEQFF.

The genes are TRBV11-3 and TRBJ1-1, with a weak D call TRBD1 (6 bases). CDR1 is SGHNT and CDR2 is YENEEA in the germline V gene. V gave up 6 bases and J gave up 3 bases, with 11 bases separating them. The length of the CDR3 is 13 residues. CDR3 in DNA: TGTGCCAGCAGTTGGGGGCAAGACACTGAAGCTTTCTTT. Translating gives CASSWGQDTEAFF.

The chain is built from TRBV30 and TRBJ2-1; TRBD2 aligns across 9 bases. The CDR3 spans 15 residues. V shed 5 bases and J 8 bases; nucleotides not matched to a gene: 13. CDR1 is GTSNPN, CDR2 SVGIG, per germline (reference sequence). CDR3 sequence reads: CAWDRGGALLHEQFF. CDR3 coding DNA: TGTGCCTGGGACCGCGGGGGGGCTCTACTTCATGAGCAGTTCTTC.

The V gene is TRBV30, the J gene TRBJ2-7; TRBD2 matches at 10 bases. V lost 8 bases to trimming and J lost 7 bases; unmatched junction nucleotides: 17. CDR1 and CDR2 from the germline V gene are GTSNPN and SVGIG (reference sequence). The CDR3 is 15 amino acids. The CDR3 DNA is TGTGCCCGGACGGAGGGGCTAGCGGGAGTAGGAGAGCAGTACTTC. It encodes CARTEGLAGVGEQYF.

This clone has more than one count but fewer than ten. The chain combines TRBV2 with TRBJ2-4; 7 bases are a match to TRBD1. The J segment lost 3 bases and the V segment lost 6 bases, leaving 5 bases of the junction unmatched. The length of the CDR3 is 14 residues. Germline loops: CDR1 SNHLY, CDR2 FYNNEI. The CDR3 nucleotides read TGTGCCAGCAGCCCTCCAGGGGGCAAAAACATTCAGTACTTC. This encodes CASSPPGGKNIQYF.

V is TRBV6-2 or TRBV6-3 and J is TRBJ2-1; 7 nucleotides line up with TRBD2. V was pared by 2 bases and J by 10 bases, with 11 bases of the junction left unmatched. The germline V gene has CDR1 MNHEY and CDR2 SVGEGT. CDR3 size: 15 residues. The DNA of the CDR3 is TGTGCCAGCAGTTACCCCGGGAGGAATGGCGCCGAGCAGTTCTTC. Translating gives CASSYPGRNGAEQFF.

The chain joins TRBV19 to TRBJ2-3; 9 positions agree with TRBD1. The germline V gene encodes CDR1 LNHDA and CDR2 SQIVND (reference sequence). The CDR3 totals 14 residues. V trimming: 10 bases; J trimming: 2 bases; junction bases outside the gene matches: 7. CDR3 residues: CATNRDRVTDTQYF. In DNA, the CDR3 is TGTGCCACCAACCGGGACAGGGTCACAGATACGCAGTATTTT.

The chain links TRBV10-3 to TRBJ2-1; TRBD2 agrees at 14 bases. From germline, CDR1 is ENHRY and CDR2 SYGVKD. The CDR3 has 18 amino acids. The V and J ends lost 3 bases and 7 bases, in that order; junction bases with no gene match: 11. Here the CDR3 DNA reads TGTGCCATCAGTGACGTCGGACTAGCGGGAGGTATAGGGAATGAGCAGTTCTTC. Encoded protein: CAISDVGLAGGIGNEQFF.

This chain connects TRBV2 to TRBJ1-4; unclear D gene. Trimming cost V 6 bases and J 2 bases, with 10 bases left between them. Germline CDR1 reads SNHLY; CDR2 reads FYNNEI. This CDR3 has 14 residues. DNA for the CDR3: TGTGCCAGCAGGAAGGCGAGGACTAATGAAAAACTGTTTTTT. This encodes CASRKARTNEKLFF.

V is TRBV24-1 and J is TRBJ2-7; the D gene is possibly TRBD1 (6 bases). Per germline, CDR1 KGHDR and CDR2 SFDVKD. Trimming cost V 5 bases and J 3 bases, with 31 bases left between them. The length of the CDR3 is 20 residues. Here the CDR3 reads CATSAKPGTSRVGQNYEQYF. CDR3 DNA: TGTGCCACCAGTGCAAAACCCGGGACATCTCGAGTGGGTCAGAACTACGAGCAGTACTTC.

This chain connects TRBV19 to TRBJ2-2; D ambiguous. Germline values: CDR1 LNHDA, CDR2 SQIVND (reference sequence). Trimming removed 9 bases from V and 6 bases from J, with 17 bases in between. CDR3 length: 14 residues. Here the CDR3 reads CASEPRRSAGELFF. DNA for the CDR3: TGTGCCAGCGAGCCTCGGCGGAGCGCCGGGGAGCTGTTTTTT.

This clone was counted once. The chain's CDR3 is CASSLSGGVSQYF. CDR3 bases: TGTGCCAGCAGCTTATCTGGGGGGGTGTCCCAGTACTTC. V and J are TRBV7-2 and TRBJ2-5; the match to TRBD2 covers 7 bases. The V gene end was trimmed by 2 bases and the J gene end by 9 bases; junction bases not matched to a gene: 6. The V gene's germline CDR1 is SGHTA and CDR2 FQGNSA. There are 13 residues in the CDR3.

The CDR3, as DNA: TGTGCCAGCAGCACCGACAGGGATCAGCCCCAGCATTTT. It is translated as CASSTDRDQPQHF. This chain connects TRBV2 to TRBJ1-5; 7 nucleotides align to TRBD1. Germline assignment: CDR1 SNHLY and CDR2 FYNNEI. The CDR3 is 13 residues long. V lost 6 bases, J lost 5 bases, and 4 bases stayed unmatched. Complete variable domain (other parts from reference TRBV2 and TRBJ1-5): EPEVTQTPSHQVTQMGQEVILRCVPISNHLYFYWYRQILGQKVEFLVSFYNNEISEKSEIFDDQFSVERPDGSNFTLKIRSTKLEDSAMYFCASSTDRDQPQHFGDGTRLSIL.

This chain joins TRBV15 and TRBJ2-1; TRBD2 aligns across 7 bases. CDR3 length: 16 residues. From germline, CDR1 is LNHNV and CDR2 YYDKDF (reference sequence). V lost 0 bases, J lost 5 bases, and 7 bases stayed unmatched. CDR3 region: CATSRDQRTRHNEQFF. CDR3 nucleotides: TGTGCCACCAGCAGAGATCAAAGGACTAGACACAATGAGCAGTTCTTC.

This clone was picked up a small number of times. V gene TRBV28 combines with J gene TRBJ1-3; D not resolved. Germline CDR1 and CDR2: MDHEN and SYDVKM. The CDR3 length is 17 residues. Trimming took off 0 bases at V and 0 bases at J, with 12 bases between the two ends. The DNA of the CDR3 is TGTGCCAGCAGTTTATGGGGCAGCCTTTTCTCTGGAAACACCATATATTTT. Its protein is CASSLWGSLFSGNTIYF.

CDR3 sequence reads: CASSPSLTVYYGYTF. CDR3 coding DNA: TGTGCCAGCAGCCCATCCCTAACAGTCTACTATGGCTACACCTTC. The chain links TRBV9 to TRBJ1-2; unclear D gene. Per the germline V gene, CDR1 is SGDLS and CDR2 is YYNGEE. Trimming took 4 bases from V and 3 from J, leaving 16 bases between them. The CDR3 consists of 15 residues.

This clone was seen at least ten times. V usage is TRBV18 and J usage is TRBJ1-6; 7 bases align to TRBD1. From germline, CDR1 is KGHSH and CDR2 LQKENI. With V trimmed by 5 bases and J by 7 bases, 11 bases remained unmatched. The length of the CDR3 is 16 residues. In DNA form, the CDR3 reads TGTGCCAGCTCAAAACAGACAGGGCAAACCAATTCACCCCTCCACTTT. It translates to CASSKQTGQTNSPLHF. Together with reference TRBV18 and TRBJ1-6, the CDR3 gives the full variable domain: NAGVMQNPRHLVRRRGQEARLRCSPMKGHSHVYWYRQLPEEGLKFMVYLQKENIIDESGMPKERFSAEFPKEGPSILRIQQVVRGDSAAYFCASSKQTGQTNSPLHFGNGTRLTVT.